Presented here are 31 T cell receptor beta chains from one specimen sequenced in a study of T cell repertoires in cytomegalovirus infection. The antigens of these receptors remain unknown. One entry per CDR3 protein, called by TCRdb with MiXCR from the reads. The sample lists just over 450,000 distinct CDR3 sequences, 42% occurring once. Sequencing was performed on cultured PBMCs, taken from culture after CMV antigen stimulation. Receptor source: a human donor in good health (CMV status not recorded). Some clones in this sample may be carry-over from other donors' samples.

The chain couples TRBV3-1 to TRBJ2-4, with 7 nucleotides matching TRBD2. Trimming took 1 base from V and 8 from J; bases not matched to a gene: 5. This CDR3 spans 14 amino acids. CDR1 and CDR2 (germline): LGHDT, YNNKEL (reference sequence). The CDR3 protein is CASSQGLAFDIQYF. The CDR3 DNA is TGTGCCAGCAGCCAAGGACTAGCTTTTGACATTCAGTACTTC.

This clonotype showed up many times. This chain connects TRBV7-2 to TRBJ2-5; D call uncertain. V lost 3 bases, J lost 4 bases, and 12 bases lay in between. The CDR3 has 14 residues. From germline, CDR1 is SGHTA and CDR2 FQGNSA. CDR3 amino acids: CASSLVRSAETQYF. In nucleotides, the CDR3 is TGTGCCAGCAGCTTGGTCAGGTCGGCAGAGACCCAGTACTTC.

This chain uses TRBV20-1 with TRBJ2-3; D possibly uses TRBD1 or TRBD2 (5 bases each). Germline CDR1 DFQATT, CDR2 SNEGSKA (reference sequence). The V end lost 1 base, the J end lost 0 bases, and 11 bases lay between the germline ends. There are 15 residues in the CDR3. For the CDR3, the DNA is TGCAGTGCTAGAGGCTGGGGACCTAGCACAGATACGCAGTATTTT. Protein product: CSARGWGPSTDTQYF.

The rearrangement links TRBV11-2 to TRBJ2-7; 8 bases map to TRBD1. CDR1 is SGHAT and CDR2 is FQNNGV in the germline V gene. Unmatched junction bases numbered 10, after V lost 5 bases and J lost 4 bases. The CDR3 consists of 15 residues. The CDR3: CASSQIRGRGYEQYF. CDR3 coding DNA: TGTGCCAGCAGCCAAATCAGGGGGCGCGGGTACGAGCAGTACTTC.

J is TRBJ2-1 and V is TRBV5-1; the match to TRBD2 covers 11 bases. The V gene's germline CDR1 is SGHRS and CDR2 YFSETQ. V shed 1 base, J shed 9 bases, and the junction held 6 bases outside the gene matches. This CDR3 is built from 15 residues. CDR3 coding DNA: TGCGCCAGCAGCTTGACTAGCGGGAGAAGGGGTGAGCAGTTCTTC. It encodes CASSLTSGRRGEQFF.

The CDR3 region has the DNA TGTGCCAGCAGATCTAGCGGGGGGGCTAACGAGCAGTACTTC. Translating gives CASRSSGGANEQYF. The V gene is TRBV6-5, the J gene TRBJ2-7, with 12 bases that match TRBD2. CDR3 length: 14 amino acids. Trimming cost V 6 bases and J 5 bases; bases outside gene matches: 5. CDR1 is MNHEY and CDR2 is SVGAGI in the germline V gene.

The table lists this clonotype with a few counts. V usage is TRBV28 and J usage is TRBJ1-4; D remains unclear. Trimming shortened V by 7 bases and J by 4 bases, and 13 bases separated the two germline ends. This CDR3 spans 14 amino acids. Germline values: CDR1 MDHEN, CDR2 SYDVKM. In DNA form, the CDR3 reads TGTGCCAGCACCCCCGGGTCTCTTAATGAAAAACTGTTTTTT. Its translation: CASTPGSLNEKLFF.

In this sample, this clonotype turned up a few times. The V call is TRBV10-2, the J call TRBJ1-2; D not certain. The CDR3 sequence is 11 residues long. Trimming stripped 8 bases from V and 8 bases from J, with 12 bases between. Germline CDR1 WSHSY, CDR2 SAAADI. This chain's CDR3 is CASRHSGGYTF. Written as DNA, the CDR3 is TGCGCCAGCCGTCATTCCGGGGGCTACACCTTC.

The chain joins TRBV25-1 to TRBJ2-1; D not resolved. CDR1 and CDR2 (germline): MGHDK, SYGVNS. V gave up 8 bases and J gave up 2 bases, with 16 bases separating them. The CDR3 runs 15 residues. The CDR3 sequence is CASSPGGTAYNEQFF. CDR3 sequence (DNA): TGTGCCAGCTCCCCTGGCGGAACCGCCTACAATGAGCAGTTCTTC. The full variable domain, completed using reference TRBV25-1 and TRBJ2-1, is EADIYQTPRYLVIGTGKKITLECSQTMGHDKMYWYQQDPGMELHLIHYSYGVNSTEKGDLSSESTVSRIRTEHFPLTLESARPSHTSQYLCASSPGGTAYNEQFFGPGTRLTVL.

This clonotype was observed a handful of times. This chain joins TRBV18 and TRBJ1-6; D unclear. Germline assignment: CDR1 KGHSH and CDR2 LQKENI. The CDR3 is 15 amino acids. Trimming shortened V by 3 bases and J by 3 bases, and 9 bases separated the two germline ends. Here the CDR3 reads CASSPSSNYNSPLHF. The CDR3 region has the DNA TGTGCCAGCTCACCTAGTTCCAACTATAATTCACCCCTCCACTTT.

This clonotype was detected ten times or more. The chain is built from TRBV7-8 and TRBJ2-1; the D gene could be TRBD1 or TRBD2 (5 bases each). CDR1 is SGHVS, CDR2 FQNEAQ, per germline. The CDR3 is 12 residues long. V shed 6 bases and J shed 9 bases, with 12 bases lying between them. In nucleotides, the CDR3 is TGTGCCAGCAGTTCCTGGGGGTTTGAGCAGTTCTTC. Protein sequence: CASSSWGFEQFF. Full variable domain (remainder filled in from reference TRBV7-8 and TRBJ2-1): GAGVSQSPRYKVAKRGQDVALRCDPISGHVSLFWYQQALGQGPEFLTYFQNEAQLDKSGLPSDRFFAERPEGSVSTLKIQRTQQEDSAVYLCASSSWGFEQFFGPGTRLTVL.

This clonotype was counted between two and nine times. The chain recombines TRBV5-4 with TRBJ2-2; TRBD2 aligns across 11 bases. The CDR3 has 16 amino acids. V was clipped by 4 bases and J by 5 bases; unmatched bases: 7. Germline lookup yields CDR1 SGHNT and CDR2 YYREEE (reference sequence). The CDR3 region has the DNA TGTGCCAGCAGCAAAGGTACTAGCGGGAGTACCGGGGAGCTGTTTTTT. Residues: CASSKGTSGSTGELFF.

The gene calls are TRBV6-2 or TRBV6-3 and TRBJ2-7; a weak D match, TRBD2 (5 bases). Between the trimmed V and J ends, which lost 4 bases and 4 bases, there was a span of 11 bases. Germline V gives CDR1 MNHEY, CDR2 SVGEGT. CDR3 length: 13 amino acids. This chain's CDR3 is CASSSATSYEQYF. In DNA form, the CDR3 reads TGTGCCAGCAGTTCGGCAACTAGTTACGAGCAGTACTTC.

This clonotype was seen a few times. Written as DNA, the CDR3 is TGTGCCAGCAGCTACCAAATGGCTCTCACCGGGGAGCTGTTTTTT. Its protein product is CASSYQMALTGELFF. This chain links TRBV7-2 with TRBJ2-2; D ambiguous. V shed 4 bases and J shed 4 bases, with 13 bases lying between them. Looked up from germline, CDR1 is SGHTA and CDR2 is FQGNSA. The CDR3 extends over 15 amino acids.

The J gene is TRBJ2-1, the V gene TRBV24-1; TRBD1 matches 7 bases. This CDR3 has 16 amino acids. Germline CDR1 and CDR2: KGHDR and SFDVKD. The V segment lost 3 bases and the J segment 1 base; nucleotides outside the gene matches: 5. The CDR3 here is CATSDGRQGSYNEQFF. The DNA for the CDR3 is TGTGCCACCAGTGATGGACGACAGGGTTCCTACAATGAGCAGTTCTTC.

The rearrangement uses TRBV10-3 and TRBJ2-5; 9 bases map to TRBD2. The CDR3 contains 12 residues. V lost 10 bases to trimming and J lost 4 bases; unmatched junction nucleotides: 4. CDR1 and CDR2 (germline): ENHRY, SYGVKD. The CDR3 DNA sequence: TGTGCCACCGCGCGGGGGGGAGAGACCCAGTACTTC. Amino acids: CATARGGETQYF.

This chain uses TRBV27 with TRBJ2-5; possible D gene TRBD2, 5 bases. V gave up 1 base and J gave up 9 bases, with 12 bases separating them. The CDR3 is 13 residues long. CDR1 MNHEY and CDR2 SMNVEV come from the germline V gene (reference sequence). The DNA of the CDR3 is TGTGCCAGCAGTTTATTTGGGTCCGGGGCCCAGTACTTC. This codes for CASSLFGSGAQYF.

As DNA, the CDR3 is TGTGCCAGTGGCGGGACAGGGGGAAATCAGCCCCAGCATTTT. Protein sequence: CASGGTGGNQPQHF. The chain couples TRBV19 to TRBJ1-5; 11 bases line up with TRBD1. The length of the CDR3 is 14 residues. Unmatched junction bases numbered 4, after V lost 8 bases and J lost 4 bases. The V gene's germline CDR1 is LNHDA and CDR2 SQIVND (reference sequence).

This clonotype was found a few times. The chain links TRBV7-2 to TRBJ1-5; D perhaps matches TRBD1 (5 bases). Germline V gene lookup returns CDR1 SGHTA and CDR2 FQGNSA. V dropped 5 bases and J dropped 2 bases, with 13 bases sitting between them. CDR3 size: 15 residues. CDR3 sequence reads: CASSLRGFGNQPQHF. In nucleotides, the CDR3 is TGTGCCAGCAGCCTAAGGGGTTTTGGCAATCAGCCCCAGCATTTT.

The V call is TRBV12-5, the J call TRBJ2-2, with 8 bases that match TRBD2. This CDR3 is built from 17 residues. The J segment lost 4 bases and the V segment lost 0 bases, leaving 7 bases of the junction unmatched. Germline V gene data show CDR1 as LGHNT and CDR2 as FRNRAP. CDR3 nucleotide sequence: TGTGCTAGTGGTTTGGTTAGCGGGACGGATGTCACCGGGGAGCTGTTTTTT. Its protein product is CASGLVSGTDVTGELFF.

This clonotype was seen only a few times. The V and J genes are TRBV12-3 or TRBV12-4 and TRBJ2-1, with 10 positions matching TRBD2. The CDR3 is made up of 14 amino acids. V dropped 7 bases and J dropped 3; count of bases not matched to a gene: 3. CDR3 sequence (DNA): TGTGCCAGCAAGTTAGCGGGGGGCTACAATGAGCAGTTCTTC. This gives the protein CASKLAGGYNEQFF.

The chain carries TRBV7-6 and TRBJ2-7, with 11 positions matching TRBD1. Germline V gene lookup returns CDR1 SGHVS and CDR2 FNYEAQ. J was trimmed by 6 bases and V by 2 bases; bases with no gene match: 3. The CDR3 contains 14 residues. CDR3 protein: CASSLPGQGAEQYF. CDR3 nucleotides: TGTGCCAGCAGCTTACCCGGACAGGGGGCCGAGCAGTACTTC.

This clonotype was picked up a small number of times. V and J are TRBV7-6 and TRBJ2-2, with D perhaps assigned TRBD1 or TRBD2 (5 bases each). There are 14 residues in the CDR3. Germline loops: CDR1 SGHVS, CDR2 FNYEAQ. The V and J ends lost 6 bases and 0 bases respectively, with 8 bases between them. The CDR3 loop reads CASSWGPNTGELFF. CDR3 DNA: TGTGCCAGCAGTTGGGGACCGAACACCGGGGAGCTGTTTTTT.

J is TRBJ1-1 and V is TRBV7-9, with D unclear. The CDR3 sequence is 12 residues long. The V gene lost 5 bases and the J gene lost 8 bases, with 12 bases spanning the gap. Germline V gene lookup returns CDR1 SEHNR and CDR2 FQNEAQ (reference sequence). CDR3 loop: CASSPSRWEAFF. CDR3 sequence (DNA): TGTGCCAGCAGCCCGAGTCGATGGGAAGCTTTCTTT.

The chain carries TRBV6-8 and TRBJ2-7; D not certain. Germline lookup yields CDR1 MNHGY and CDR2 SAAAGT. V lost 5 bases and J lost 0, with 11 bases in between. This CDR3 spans 14 amino acids. The CDR3 is CASSAHGDSYEQYF. DNA for the CDR3: TGTGCCAGCAGTGCCCACGGAGACTCCTACGAGCAGTACTTC.

V and J are TRBV12-3 or TRBV12-4 and TRBJ2-2, with TRBD1 matching over 9 bases. CDR3 length: 15 amino acids. Trimming at V came to 5 bases and at J to 5 bases, leaving 6 bases not matched to a gene. The CDR3 coding sequence is TGTGCCAGCAGTCCCGGGACAGGGAGTACCGGGGAGCTGTTTTTT. Translating it yields CASSPGTGSTGELFF.

V gene TRBV6-1 combines with J gene TRBJ2-5, with TRBD2 matching over 8 bases. Trimming took 6 bases from V and 4 from J; bases not matched to a gene: 10. There are 15 residues in the CDR3. Germline lookup yields CDR1 MNHNS and CDR2 SASEGT. The CDR3 region has the DNA TGTGCCAGCAGGGGGGCTAGCGGGTTGGGAGAGACCCAGTACTTC. The encoded protein is CASRGASGLGETQYF.

The chain combines TRBV11-1 with TRBJ2-5; no firm D call. The CDR3 has 14 residues. The germline gives CDR1 SGHAT, CDR2 FQDESV (reference sequence). V lost 5 bases and J 6 bases, leaving 16 bases between the germline ends. The chain's CDR3 is CASSPPLQRQTQYF. The CDR3 nucleotides are TGTGCCAGCAGCCCCCCCTTGCAGAGGCAGACCCAGTACTTC.

The chain carries TRBV6-8 and TRBJ1-1, with 7 nucleotides matching TRBD1. The CDR3 has 14 residues. The germline CDR1 and CDR2 sequences are MNHGY and SAAAGT. V dropped 7 bases and J dropped 7; count of bases not matched to a gene: 12. CDR3 sequence reads: CASIAPGQINEAFF. CDR3 DNA sequence: TGTGCCAGCATCGCCCCGGGACAGATAAATGAAGCTTTCTTT.

The chain uses TRBV28 and TRBJ1-1; possible D gene TRBD1, 5 bases. Trimming removed 6 bases from V and 10 bases from J, with 18 bases in between. From germline, CDR1 is MDHEN and CDR2 SYDVKM. The CDR3 covers 13 residues. CDR3 in DNA: TGTGCCAGCAGGAAAGGGGCGGACCTTACAGCTTTCTTT. Residues: CASRKGADLTAFF.

This clonotype was found once. The chain carries TRBV12-3 or TRBV12-4 and TRBJ1-1; TRBD1 agrees at 7 bases. After removal of 5 bases from V and 1 base from J, the junction contained 22 bases not matched to a gene. The CDR3 has 20 amino acids. CDR3 loop: CASSPRRTGEKFVRNTEAFF. For the CDR3, the DNA is TGTGCCAGCAGTCCAAGGCGAACAGGGGAAAAGTTTGTTAGGAACACTGAAGCTTTCTTT.